One sample yielded the 5 T cell receptor beta chains listed below, sequenced in a study of coeliac disease. Broader study findings: Lower clonality than controls marked TRB and TRG repertoires from active celiac intraepithelial and lamina propria samples.

These receptors lack a known antigen. Clones were read by immunoSEQ multiplex PCR, and TCRdb kept only the in-frame ones, dropping some. Of roughly 4,200 clones listed, about 61% are singletons. The material sequenced was intraepithelial lymphocytes from the gut. The receptors shown here come from a man between 65 and 85 years old with active celiac disease.

The V call is TRBV27, the J call TRBJ1-4, with D perhaps TRBD1 (6 bases). Germline values: CDR1 MNHEY, CDR2 SMNVEV (reference sequence). V gave up 6 bases and J gave up 8 bases, with 16 bases separating them. The CDR3 totals 14 residues. DNA of the CDR3: TGTGCCAGCAGCCTTACAGGGCTTAGAGAAAAACTGTTTTTT. Protein: CASSLTGLREKLFF.

The gene calls are TRBV5-1 and TRBJ2-7, with TRBD2 matching 16 bases. This CDR3 comprises 16 residues. The V segment lost 2 bases and the J segment 2 bases; nucleotides outside the gene matches: 1. Germline CDR1 SGHRS, CDR2 YFSETQ. The CDR3 region is CASSFGTSGGAYEQYF. DNA for the CDR3: TGCGCCAGCAGCTTCGGGACTAGCGGGGGGGCCTACGAGCAGTACTTC.

The chain employs TRBV9 and TRBJ2-7, with 12 bases that match TRBD2. Germline V CDR1 and CDR2: SGDLS, YYNGEE. The length of the CDR3 is 15 residues. V was pared by 2 bases and J by 2 bases, with 2 bases of the junction left unmatched. The CDR3 loop reads CASSVRTSGTYEQYF. CDR3 bases: TGTGCCAGCAGCGTCCGGACTAGCGGGACCTACGAGCAGTACTTC.

This sequence joins TRBV28 and TRBJ1-5; D uncertain. Germline V gene lookup returns CDR1 MDHEN and CDR2 SYDVKM. The V gene lost 3 bases and the J gene lost 0 bases, with 9 bases spanning the gap. The CDR3 is made up of 15 amino acids. The CDR3 loop reads CASSFSYNSNQPQHF. The CDR3 bases are TGTGCCAGCAGTTTTTCCTATAATAGCAATCAGCCCCAGCATTTT.

The chain joins TRBV6-1 to TRBJ2-1, with 9 nucleotides matching TRBD1. V shed 3 bases, J shed 8 bases, and the junction held 8 bases outside the gene matches. Germline-derived CDR1 and CDR2 are MNHNS and SASEGT. CDR3 length: 15 residues. The CDR3 loop reads CASSDQQGARDEQFF. In nucleotides, the CDR3 is TGTGCCAGCAGTGATCAACAGGGGGCGCGAGATGAGCAGTTCTTC.